The 24 T cell receptor beta chains given below trace back to one sample, sequenced in a study of T cells in Graves' hyperthyroidism and ophthalmopathy. RNA transcripts served as the template for amplifying TCR beta CDR3 regions. A first-round RT-PCR of the TCR CDR3 used the HTBI primer set. One entry per CDR3 protein results from TCRdb running MiXCR on the multiplex PCR reads. The sample yields just under 750,000 distinct CDR3 sequences, 35% seen once. Material: blood. These receptors all stem from a woman aged 40 to 50 with Graves' hyperthyroidism.

The chain uses TRBV5-5 and TRBJ1-1, with no clear D. Trimming removed 4 bases at V and 1 base at J, with 11 bases between. The germline gives CDR1 SGHKS, CDR2 YYEKEE (reference sequence). CDR3 size: 14 residues. CDR3 region: CASSQIGQNTEAFF. The DNA of the CDR3 is TGTGCCAGCAGCCAGATAGGGCAGAACACTGAAGCTTTCTTT.

This clonotype was picked up a small number of times. The V gene is TRBV12-3 or TRBV12-4, the J gene TRBJ1-4; no definite D call. There are 14 residues in the CDR3. Trimming shortened V by 5 bases and J by 4 bases, and 11 bases separated the two germline ends. The CDR3 bases are TGTGCCAGCAGTCGGGAGGTCCTTAATGAAAAACTGTTTTTT. Translated, it gives CASSREVLNEKLFF.

The sample holds a few counts of this clonotype. This chain uses TRBV7-9 with TRBJ2-6; 9 nucleotides align to TRBD2. V gave up 3 bases and J gave up 4 bases; unmatched junction bases: 4. CDR1 is SEHNR, CDR2 FQNEAQ, per germline (reference sequence). The CDR3 covers 16 residues. The CDR3 coding sequence is TGTGCCAGCAGCTTTCCTAGCGGGGTAGGGGCCAACGTCCTGACTTTC. This encodes CASSFPSGVGANVLTF.

The chain has TRBV20-1 and TRBJ2-3; TRBD2 matches 9 bases. The CDR3 contains 14 residues. The V gene's germline CDR1 is DFQATT and CDR2 SNEGSKA (reference sequence). J was trimmed by 6 bases and V by 6 bases; bases with no gene match: 10. For the CDR3, the DNA is TGCAGTGCGAAGGGCGGGGGGGCAGCCGATACGCAGTATTTT. This translates into CSAKGGGAADTQYF.

Written as DNA, the CDR3 is TGTGCCAGCACCGGGCCGTACTCTGGAAACACCATATATTTT. Translated: CASTGPYSGNTIYF. J is TRBJ1-3 and V is TRBV7-2, with D uncertain. With 7 bases removed from V and 0 bases from J, the gap between germline ends came to 10 bases. The CDR3 consists of 14 residues. Germline loops: CDR1 SGHTA, CDR2 FQGNSA.

This chain links TRBV15 with TRBJ2-5; maybe TRBD1 (6 bases). The germline V gene encodes CDR1 LNHNV and CDR2 YYDKDF (reference sequence). V was pared by 4 bases and J by 7 bases, with 7 bases between. The CDR3 runs 11 residues. CDR3 sequence reads: CATSKTGTQYF. CDR3 bases: TGTGCCACCAGCAAGACAGGGACCCAGTACTTC.

In regard to this clonotype: One end of the junction is discordant with germline, which a read error may explain. DNA of the CDR3: TGTGTCAGCAGCTTAACCCCGGACAGGGGGTGGTATGGCTACACCTTC. It encodes CVSSLTPDRGWYGYTF. The chain carries TRBV11-2 and TRBJ1-2; the match to TRBD1 covers 10 bases. CDR1 and CDR2 (germline): SGHAT, FQNNGV. This CDR3 has 16 residues.

This clonotype was counted once. V and J are TRBV7-2 and TRBJ2-5; perhaps TRBD2 as D (6 bases). The CDR3 has 13 amino acids. Trimming stripped 6 bases from V and 5 bases from J, with 13 bases between. From germline, CDR1 is SGHTA and CDR2 FQGNSA. CDR3 sequence reads: CASRKGGIETQYF. The CDR3 DNA reads as TGTGCCAGCAGGAAGGGAGGTATCGAGACCCAGTACTTC.

This clonotype was observed at least ten times. The DNA of the CDR3 is TGCAGAACAGGGACAGAAAACTATGGCTACACCTTC. Translating it yields CRTGTENYGYTF. The chain recombines TRBV29-1 with TRBJ1-2; TRBD1 matches 7 bases. The length of the CDR3 is 12 residues. Looked up from germline, CDR1 is SQVTM and CDR2 is ANQGSEA.

Details on this clonotype: A much larger clonotype is one base distant, so this may be a read error. The CDR3 loop reads CASSPSGQDYEQYF. In DNA, the CDR3 is TGTGCCAGCAGCCCATCGGGACAGGACTACGAGCAGTACTTC. The chain has TRBV7-9 and TRBJ2-7; TRBD1 matches 8 bases. The CDR3 totals 14 residues. CDR1 is SEHNR and CDR2 is FQNEAQ in the germline V gene (reference sequence). J was trimmed by 3 bases and V by 5 bases; bases with no gene match: 6.

This clonotype was observed many times. The gene calls are TRBV19 and TRBJ1-1; perhaps TRBD1 as D (5 bases). CDR1 and CDR2 from the germline V gene are LNHDA and SQIVND (reference sequence). The CDR3 contains 16 residues. The V gene lost 3 bases and the J gene lost 5 bases, with 19 bases spanning the gap. CDR3 loop: CASSMSRDLLGTEAFF. DNA for the CDR3: TGTGCCAGTAGTATGAGCAGGGACCTCCTAGGAACTGAAGCTTTCTTT. Full variable domain (rest looked up from reference TRBV19 and TRBJ1-1): DGGITQSPKYLFRKEGQNVTLSCEQNLNHDAMYWYRQDPGQGLRLIYYSQIVNDFQKGDIAEGYSVSREKKESFPLTVTSAQKNPTAFYLCASSMSRDLLGTEAFFGQGTRLTVV.

The table lists this clonotype with a few counts. This CDR3 reads CASSLLRSNYGYTF. The CDR3 region has the DNA TGTGCCAGCAGCTTGCTGAGATCTAACTATGGCTACACCTTC. The gene calls are TRBV5-6 and TRBJ1-2; D unclear. Germline CDR1 SGHDT, CDR2 YYEEEE. CDR3 length: 14 amino acids. Trimming pared 1 base from V and 0 bases from J, leaving 7 bases between. Based on the CDR3 plus reference TRBV5-6 and TRBJ1-2, the full variable domain is DAGVTQSPTHLIKTRGQQVTLRCSPKSGHDTVSWYQQALGQGPQFIFQYYEEEERQRGNFPDRFSGHQFPNYSSELNVNALLLGDSALYLCASSLLRSNYGYTFGSGTRLTVV.

This chain links TRBV30 with TRBJ1-1; D ambiguous. V was clipped by 1 base and J by 4 bases, with 4 bases between them. The germline gives CDR1 GTSNPN, CDR2 SVGIG (reference sequence). CDR3 size: 11 residues. The CDR3 sequence: CAWSGTTEAFF. In DNA form, the CDR3 reads TGTGCCTGGAGTGGCACCACTGAAGCTTTCTTT.

This clonotype has only a few counts. The rearrangement uses TRBV13 and TRBJ1-1; 7 bases map to TRBD1. Germline-derived CDR1 and CDR2 are PRHDT and FYEKMQ (reference sequence). This CDR3 contains 16 residues. The J segment lost 4 bases and the V segment lost 6 bases, leaving 14 bases of the junction unmatched. The CDR3 loop is CASSLRQGIFGTEAFF. The CDR3 DNA is TGTGCCAGCAGTCTCCGACAGGGCATTTTCGGCACTGAAGCTTTCTTT.

The V call is TRBV6-5, the J call TRBJ2-7, with D tentatively TRBD1 or TRBD2 (6 bases each). Germline-derived CDR1 and CDR2 are MNHEY and SVGAGI. Deletions cut 6 bases from V and 2 bases from J, with 17 bases between. The length of the CDR3 is 15 residues. CDR3 sequence (DNA): TGTGCCAGCAGGAGCGGCGGGGCAGGGGCCTACGAGCAGTACTTC. Its translation: CASRSGGAGAYEQYF.

This clonotype was seen ten or more times. The rearrangement links TRBV2 to TRBJ1-2; 7 bases agree with TRBD1. The germline V gene encodes CDR1 SNHLY and CDR2 FYNNEI. V lost 6 bases, J lost 0 bases, and 4 bases stayed unmatched. CDR3 length: 14 amino acids. This CDR3 is CASRRQGANYGYTF. DNA for the CDR3: TGTGCCAGCAGGAGACAGGGCGCTAACTATGGCTACACCTTC.

The rearrangement uses TRBV10-1 and TRBJ2-3; no firm D call. There are 11 residues in the CDR3. Germline CDR1 WNHNN, CDR2 SYGVQD (reference sequence). The ends were cut back, 6 bases at V and 5 bases at J, with 6 bases in the middle. The CDR3 reads CASRNGDTQYF. Written as DNA, the CDR3 is TGCGCCAGCAGGAATGGAGATACGCAGTATTTT.

The chain uses TRBV9 and TRBJ1-5, with a weak D call TRBD1 (5 bases). The CDR3 covers 15 residues. Germline CDR1 and CDR2: SGDLS and YYNGEE. Between the trimmed V and J ends, which lost 4 bases and 3 bases, there was a span of 14 bases. The CDR3 DNA sequence: TGTGCCAGCAGCCCGAGTGGGGGGTTCAATCAGCCCCAGCATTTT. Translation gives CASSPSGGFNQPQHF.

A remark on this clonotype: A clone one base away is much larger, so this may be a read error. V gene TRBV11-2 combines with J gene TRBJ1-3; D gene uncertain. CDR1 is SGHAT, CDR2 FQNNGV, per germline. The CDR3 has 17 amino acids. The V gene lost 1 base and the J gene lost 3 bases, with 16 bases spanning the gap. The CDR3: CASSLGRSRLFGNTIYF. DNA of the CDR3: TGTGCCAGCAGCTTAGGCCGTAGCAGGCTCTTTGGAAACACCATATATTTT.

A note on this clonotype: Given a much more abundant clone one base away, this may be a read error. Given the absence of the conserved phenylalanine or tryptophan at the CDR3 end, a read error is likely. The genes are TRBV12-3 or TRBV12-4 and TRBJ2-7; D is undetermined. There are 10 residues in the CDR3. The ends were cut back, 6 bases at V and 5 bases at J, with 5 bases in the middle. CDR3 region: CASSSHEQYL. CDR3 coding DNA: TGTGCCAGCAGCAGCCACGAGCAGTACCTC.

J is TRBJ2-2 and V is TRBV7-2; no firm D call. V lost 5 bases, J lost 4 bases, and 17 bases lay in between. CDR1 is SGHTA, CDR2 FQGNSA, per germline. This CDR3 comprises 16 residues. The CDR3 loop reads CASSTIPPSSTGELFF. As DNA, the CDR3 is TGTGCCAGCAGCACCATACCCCCCTCGAGCACCGGGGAGCTGTTTTTT.

For this clonotype: One base away lies a much larger clone, so this may be a sequencing read error. V gene TRBV2 combines with J gene TRBJ2-7; D remains ambiguous. V lost 6 bases and J lost 2, with 14 bases in between. The CDR3 length is 14 residues. CDR1 SNHLY and CDR2 FYNNEI come from the germline V gene. The CDR3 sequence: CASRDDQPPYEQYF. CDR3 coding DNA: TGTGCCAGCAGGGACGACCAACCCCCCTACGAGCAGTACTTC.

The V and J genes are TRBV7-3 and TRBJ2-7, with D perhaps being TRBD1 or TRBD2 (5 bases each). Trimming removed 2 bases at V and 7 bases at J, with 18 bases between. The CDR3 length is 15 residues. Germline CDR1 is SGHTA and CDR2 is FQGTGA. The CDR3 here is CASSLDGAGLDEQYF. CDR3 nucleotides: TGTGCCAGCAGCTTAGACGGGGCAGGACTGGATGAGCAGTACTTC.

Ten or more counts support this clonotype. The V and J genes are TRBV29-1 and TRBJ2-7; D call uncertain. Trimming removed 4 bases at V and 3 bases at J, with 13 bases between. Germline V CDR1 and CDR2: SQVTM, ANQGSEA. The CDR3 sequence is 13 residues long. CDR3: CSVVPRSGYEQYF. The CDR3 DNA is TGCAGCGTTGTTCCCAGGTCAGGCTACGAGCAGTACTTC.